The 21 T cell receptor beta chains given below trace back to one sample, sequenced in a study of blood T cell repertoires in COVID-19. Sequencing used immunoSEQ multiplex PCR; TCRdb keeps in-frame clones, though not all of them. The sample carries roughly 54,000 clones, around 90% recorded once. Sequenced input: peripheral blood. Receptor source: a woman in her sixties with active or convalescent COVID-19.

J is TRBJ1-4 and V is TRBV5-1, with D possibly being TRBD1 (6 bases). This CDR3 spans 13 amino acids. The germline V gene has CDR1 SGHRS and CDR2 YFSETQ. Trimming removed 1 base from V and 8 bases from J, with 9 bases in between. The CDR3 DNA follows: TGCGCCAGCAGCTTGACAGGGAAAGAAAAACTGTTTTTT. It codes for CASSLTGKEKLFF.

This clone has more than one count but fewer than ten. The chain employs TRBV5-4 and TRBJ1-5; 10 positions agree with TRBD1. Germline V gene data show CDR1 as SGHNT and CDR2 as YYREEE (reference sequence). V trimming: 3 bases; J trimming: 8 bases; junction bases outside the gene matches: 5. The CDR3 is 14 residues long. CDR3 amino acids: CASSSGTGEEPQHF. CDR3 sequence (DNA): TGTGCCAGCAGCTCCGGGACAGGGGAAGAGCCCCAGCATTTT.

This clone was observed a handful of times. The chain is built from TRBV7-9 and TRBJ2-5, with 7 bases aligning to TRBD1. Unmatched junction bases numbered 5, after V lost 5 bases and J lost 5 bases. The CDR3 consists of 13 residues. Germline V lookup: CDR1 SEHNR, CDR2 FQNEAQ (reference sequence). In DNA form, the CDR3 reads TGTGCCAGCAGCCTATTACAGGGGGAGACCCAGTACTTC. Its protein is CASSLLQGETQYF.

V is TRBV4-3 and J is TRBJ2-1; 10 bases map to TRBD2. The V segment lost 4 bases and the J segment 8 bases; nucleotides outside the gene matches: 8. CDR3 size: 15 residues. Germline V gene sequence: CDR1 LGHNA, CDR2 YSLEER. The CDR3 DNA follows: TGCGCCAGCAGCCCGGGGGCTAGCGGGAGAGATGAGCAGTTCTTC. It translates to CASSPGASGRDEQFF.

The CDR3 region has the DNA TGTGCCAGCAGTTTGGGGGGTGCGGCGCACAATGAGCAGTTCTTC. This translates into CASSLGGAAHNEQFF. This chain connects TRBV28 to TRBJ2-1; possible D gene TRBD2, 6 bases. The CDR3 runs 15 residues. V gave up 3 bases and J gave up 5 bases, with 14 bases separating them. Germline V gene sequence: CDR1 MDHEN, CDR2 SYDVKM.

The chain is built from TRBV28 and TRBJ1-2, with TRBD1 matching over 7 bases. Germline V gene data show CDR1 as MDHEN and CDR2 as SYDVKM. The trim removed 6 bases at V and 4 bases at J, leaving 5 bases unmatched. The CDR3 spans 13 residues. The CDR3 nucleotides are TGTGCCAGCAGGCTGACAGGGCCCTATGGCTACACCTTC. Translating it yields CASRLTGPYGYTF.

The chain links TRBV18 to TRBJ2-2, with TRBD1 matching over 9 bases. The CDR3 runs to 17 residues. Losses at the gene ends were 3 bases for V and 10 bases for J; bases not matched to a gene: 15. Germline V CDR1 and CDR2: KGHSH, LQKENI. CDR3 region: CASSPDKAGTGFAELFF. The DNA for the CDR3 is TGTGCCAGCTCACCCGATAAGGCCGGGACAGGGTTTGCGGAGCTGTTTTTT.

This sequence joins TRBV10-2 and TRBJ2-1, with 11 bases fitting TRBD2. Germline V lookup: CDR1 WSHSY, CDR2 SAAADI. The length of the CDR3 is 15 residues. Trimming cost V 6 bases and J 4 bases; bases outside gene matches: 5. This CDR3 reads CASRQGLAVYNEQFF. The CDR3, as DNA: TGCGCCAGCAGGCAGGGACTAGCGGTTTACAATGAGCAGTTCTTC.

This clone has just one count. The chain has TRBV7-9 and TRBJ2-1, with 8 bases fitting TRBD2. Germline CDR1 and CDR2: SEHNR and FQNEAQ (reference sequence). V dropped 1 base and J dropped 2; count of bases not matched to a gene: 4. The CDR3 totals 16 residues. CDR3 loop: CASSLDFGRAYNEQFF. DNA for the CDR3: TGTGCCAGCAGCTTAGACTTCGGGAGGGCCTACAATGAGCAGTTCTTC.

The rearrangement uses TRBV7-9 and TRBJ1-1; TRBD1 agrees at 7 bases. Trimming removed 1 base from V and 5 bases from J; junction bases left unmatched: 10. The CDR3 totals 16 residues. In germline, CDR1 is SEHNR, CDR2 FQNEAQ (reference sequence). The DNA for the CDR3 is TGTGCCAGCAGCTTAGTAAAGGGTATCAGGGGGACTGAAGCTTTCTTT. This encodes CASSLVKGIRGTEAFF.

This sequence joins TRBV11-1 and TRBJ2-7, with 8 bases matching TRBD1. The V and J ends lost 5 bases and 1 base, in that order; junction bases with no gene match: 4. This CDR3 contains 14 residues. Germline CDR1 is SGHAT and CDR2 is FQDESV (reference sequence). The CDR3 nucleotides are TGTGCCAGCAGCCTCGACAGGGGATCCTACGAGCAGTACTTC. Residues: CASSLDRGSYEQYF.

The V gene is TRBV7-9, the J gene TRBJ1-4; 7 nucleotides agree with TRBD1. J lost 8 bases, V lost 5 bases, and 8 bases had no gene match. CDR3 length equals 14 residues. The germline V gene encodes CDR1 SEHNR and CDR2 FQNEAQ (reference sequence). The CDR3 is CASSHTGVQEKLFF. The CDR3 nucleotides read TGTGCCAGCAGCCACACAGGGGTTCAGGAAAAACTGTTTTTT.

V is TRBV18 and J is TRBJ2-7, with 9 positions matching TRBD2. The CDR3 is made up of 14 amino acids. Germline CDR1 KGHSH, CDR2 LQKENI. V lost 2 bases to trimming and J lost 5 bases; unmatched junction nucleotides: 4. This CDR3 reads CASSPILAGNEQYF. The DNA for the CDR3 is TGTGCCAGCTCACCAATACTAGCGGGCAACGAGCAGTACTTC.

The chain uses TRBV3-1 (or the pseudogene TRBV3-2) and TRBJ2-7; D is perhaps TRBD1 (5 bases). Trimming pared 1 base from V and 5 bases from J, leaving 6 bases between. The CDR3 length is 12 residues. Per germline, CDR1 LGHDT and CDR2 YNNKEL (reference sequence). The CDR3 protein is CASSQGRDEQYF. DNA of the CDR3: TGTGCCAGCAGCCAAGGCAGGGACGAGCAGTACTTC.

The J gene is TRBJ2-7, the V gene TRBV6-5; no reliable D call. Germline lookup yields CDR1 MNHEY and CDR2 SVGAGI. Trimming cost V 5 bases and J 2 bases, with 16 bases left between them. The CDR3 is 15 amino acids. Written as DNA, the CDR3 is TGTGCCAGCAGTCCTCCTGACCCTGGGCCCTACGAGCAGTACTTC. It specifies CASSPPDPGPYEQYF.

The chain employs TRBV18 and TRBJ1-5; D might be TRBD1 (6 bases). Trimming stripped 3 bases from V and 6 bases from J, with 18 bases between. CDR3 size: 16 residues. Germline V gives CDR1 KGHSH, CDR2 LQKENI. The CDR3 DNA reads TGTGCCAGCTCACCTACACTCCGGGACACCGGTCAGCCCCAGCATTTT. It is translated as CASSPTLRDTGQPQHF.

The V gene is TRBV30, the J gene TRBJ2-1; 10 bases map to TRBD2. This CDR3 has 15 amino acids. CDR1 and CDR2 from the germline V gene are GTSNPN and SVGIG (reference sequence). J was trimmed by 6 bases and V by 1 base; bases with no gene match: 6. The DNA of the CDR3 is TGTGCCTGGAGTGCCAGCGGGGGGGCCTCCAATGAGCAGTTCTTC. Translating gives CAWSASGGASNEQFF.

The V gene is TRBV28, the J gene TRBJ1-1; no clear D gene. Germline values: CDR1 MDHEN, CDR2 SYDVKM. The V and J ends lost 6 bases and 2 bases respectively, with 4 bases between them. The CDR3 is 11 residues long. The CDR3 sequence: CASRLNTEAFF. The CDR3 DNA reads as TGTGCCAGCAGACTCAACACTGAAGCTTTCTTT.

The chain carries TRBV24-1 and TRBJ2-3; 8 positions match TRBD2. The germline gives CDR1 KGHDR, CDR2 SFDVKD. Trimming took 2 bases from V and 3 from J; bases not matched to a gene: 6. The CDR3 sequence is 16 residues long. The CDR3 is CATSDSSGGVTDTQYF. The CDR3, as DNA: TGTGCCACCAGTGATTCCAGCGGGGGCGTTACAGATACGCAGTATTTT.

The CDR3 is CSVVGDRVYNEQFF. Here the CDR3 DNA reads TGCAGCGTTGTAGGTGACAGGGTCTACAATGAGCAGTTCTTC. The chain combines TRBV29-1 with TRBJ2-1; 7 nucleotides match TRBD1. The V and J ends lost 4 bases and 3 bases, in that order; junction bases with no gene match: 6. The CDR3 loop spans 14 amino acids. The germline V gene encodes CDR1 SQVTM and CDR2 ANQGSEA.

This clone was seen once. As DNA, the CDR3 is TGTGCCTGGAACCGGGACTTAGACGAGCAGTACTTC. Protein product: CAWNRDLDEQYF. V gene TRBV30 combines with J gene TRBJ2-7, with D possibly being TRBD2 (6 bases). The ends were cut back, 4 bases at V and 5 bases at J, with 12 bases in the middle. There are 12 residues in the CDR3. The germline V gene encodes CDR1 GTSNPN and CDR2 SVGIG (reference sequence).